One and the same sample provided the 15 T cell receptor beta chains below, sequenced in a study of OX40 agonist ivuxolimab in advanced cancers. Preparation of the library involved the immunoSEQ multiplex PCR assay. The table was pulled from immuneACCESS by TCRdb, which kept in-frame rearrangements only. Such tables lose some clones; where checked, under half of the loss comes from unresolved V genes, and the rest has no known cause. A total of roughly 86,000 clones appear in this sample, around 90% of them only once. Of the sample, around 1.1% is held by the ten largest clones. The starting material was CD4+ or CD8+ T cells sorted from blood, obtained in a trial of the OX40 agonist ivuxolimab. Receptor source: an adult with an advanced solid tumor such as melanoma, head and neck, liver or kidney cancer.

The J gene is TRBJ2-2, the V gene TRBV5-1, with 12 bases identical to TRBD1. The junction had 8 bases not matched to a gene; V was cut back by 4 bases and J by 1 base. Germline V CDR1 and CDR2: SGHRS, YFSETQ. This CDR3 is 18 amino acids long. In DNA form, the CDR3 reads TGCGCCAGCAGCAGAGAGGGACAGGGGGCCAAGAACACCGGGGAGCTGTTTTTT. Protein product: CASSREGQGAKNTGELFF.

This chain uses TRBV6-5 with TRBJ1-4; 8 bases line up with TRBD1. With 5 bases clipped from V and 6 bases from J, the junction kept 8 bases outside the gene matches. Per germline, CDR1 MNHEY and CDR2 SVGAGI. CDR3 length: 15 residues. This chain's CDR3 is CASSLLTGVDEKLFF. DNA of the CDR3: TGTGCCAGCAGTCTCCTGACAGGGGTTGATGAAAAACTGTTTTTT.

V usage is TRBV19 and J usage is TRBJ2-2; 7 bases line up with TRBD2. V lost 8 bases and J lost 0; bases outside the gene matches: 3. In germline, CDR1 is LNHDA, CDR2 SQIVND (reference sequence). CDR3 length: 14 residues. CDR3 coding DNA: TGTGCCAGTCGCGGGAGAACGAACACCGGGGAGCTGTTTTTT. This gives the protein CASRGRTNTGELFF.

J is TRBJ2-7 and V is TRBV7-2; 7 bases fit TRBD2. Per germline, CDR1 SGHTA and CDR2 FQGNSA. The CDR3 consists of 14 residues. After removal of 1 base from V and 4 bases from J, the junction contained 4 bases not matched to a gene. The CDR3: CASSLDRGSYEQYF. In DNA, the CDR3 is TGTGCCAGCAGCTTAGATCGCGGGAGTTACGAGCAGTACTTC.

This chain links TRBV10-3 with TRBJ1-2; TRBD1 matches 8 bases. This CDR3 is built from 18 residues. Germline assignment: CDR1 ENHRY and CDR2 SYGVKD. The V and J ends lost 2 bases and 1 base, in that order; junction bases with no gene match: 12. CDR3 nucleotide sequence: TGTGCCATCAGTGAGCCGGCATGGGGGACAGGAATTAACTATGGCTACACCTTC. It translates to CAISEPAWGTGINYGYTF.

The DNA for the CDR3 is TGTGCCACTAGAGCCGCCGGGGGAGCTGGAAACACCATATATTTT. It is translated as CATRAAGGAGNTIYF. The chain couples TRBV10-3 to TRBJ1-3; TRBD1 is a possible D gene (5 bases). V was trimmed by 10 bases and J by 2 bases, leaving 18 bases between them. This CDR3 is built from 15 residues. Germline loops: CDR1 ENHRY, CDR2 SYGVKD.

The V and J genes are TRBV5-4 and TRBJ2-5, with 8 bases identical to TRBD2. The junction had 10 bases not matched to a gene; V was cut back by 0 bases and J by 6 bases. This CDR3 has 16 amino acids. The V gene's germline CDR1 is SGHNT and CDR2 YYREEE (reference sequence). CDR3 protein: CASSLASGSTGKTQYF. The CDR3 DNA is TGTGCCAGCAGCTTGGCCAGCGGGAGTACGGGGAAGACCCAGTACTTC. The full variable domain, rest sourced from reference TRBV5-4 and TRBJ2-5, is ETGVTQSPTHLIKTRGQQVTLRCSSQSGHNTVSWYQQALGQGPQFIFQYYREEENGRGNFPPRFSGLQFPNYSSELNVNALELDDSALYLCASSLASGSTGKTQYFGPGTRLLVL.

Sample share makes this clone medium-sized. The J gene is TRBJ1-5, the V gene TRBV28; 12 bases align to TRBD1. CDR3 length: 18 residues. CDR1 is MDHEN, CDR2 SYDVKM, per germline. V lost 5 bases to trimming and J lost 9 bases; unmatched junction nucleotides: 17. CDR3 region: CASSLFLNRDRGLRPQHF. The CDR3 coding sequence is TGTGCCAGCAGTCTGTTCCTTAACCGGGACAGGGGGCTGAGGCCCCAGCATTTT.

The rearrangement joins TRBV9 to TRBJ2-7, with 8 bases that match TRBD1. The length of the CDR3 is 14 residues. J was trimmed by 3 bases and V by 4 bases; bases with no gene match: 6. Germline lookup yields CDR1 SGDLS and CDR2 YYNGEE. CDR3 bases: TGTGCCAGCAGCCAGGGACAGGAGGTCTACGAGCAGTACTTC. Protein sequence: CASSQGQEVYEQYF.

The genes are TRBV9 and TRBJ2-1; 9 nucleotides align to TRBD2. The CDR3 totals 15 residues. After removal of 4 bases from V and 6 bases from J, the junction contained 8 bases not matched to a gene. The germline CDR1 and CDR2 sequences are SGDLS and YYNGEE. CDR3 in amino acids: CASSLGTSLSNEQFF. CDR3 bases: TGTGCCAGCAGCCTCGGGACTAGCTTATCCAATGAGCAGTTCTTC.

A single count supports this clone. The chain uses TRBV25-1 and TRBJ2-7; the D gene is possibly TRBD1 (6 bases). Germline-derived CDR1 and CDR2 are MGHDK and SYGVNS. The CDR3 extends over 14 amino acids. V was cut by 2 bases and J by 3 bases, with 11 bases left in between. CDR3 sequence reads: CASSEEQGSYEQYF. The DNA for the CDR3 is TGTGCCAGCAGTGAAGAACAGGGTAGCTACGAGCAGTACTTC.

The chain uses TRBV5-1 and TRBJ2-3; TRBD2 aligns across 11 bases. Germline CDR1 reads SGHRS; CDR2 reads YFSETQ. V lost 0 bases to trimming and J lost 5 bases; unmatched junction nucleotides: 2. The CDR3 has 15 amino acids. The CDR3 region is CASSLVLAGGDTQYF. CDR3 coding DNA: TGCGCCAGCAGCTTGGTCCTAGCGGGGGGAGATACGCAGTATTTT.

This clone has just a few counts. This CDR3 reads CASSSLAGGGETQYF. The CDR3 DNA follows: TGTGCCAGTAGTTCGCTAGCGGGAGGCGGGGAGACCCAGTACTTC. The chain couples TRBV19 to TRBJ2-5, with 11 nucleotides matching TRBD2. The CDR3 is made up of 15 amino acids. The V gene end was trimmed by 5 bases and the J gene end by 5 bases; junction bases not matched to a gene: 7. The germline gives CDR1 LNHDA, CDR2 SQIVND (reference sequence).

The chain joins TRBV11-3 to TRBJ2-3; unclear D gene. Germline loops: CDR1 SGHNT, CDR2 YENEEA. The ends were cut back, 3 bases at V and 5 bases at J, with 21 bases in the middle. The CDR3 loop spans 17 amino acids. The DNA of the CDR3 is TGTGCCAGCAGCTTTGACCACGCGAGTGGGGTGGAAGATACGCAGTATTTT. Protein: CASSFDHASGVEDTQYF. The complete variable domain, with remaining parts taken from reference TRBV11-3 and TRBJ2-3, reads EAGVVQSPRYKIIEKKQPVAFWCNPISGHNTLYWYLQNLGQGPELLIRYENEEAVDDSQLPKDRFSAERLKGVDSTLKIQPAELGDSAVYLCASSFDHASGVEDTQYFGPGTRLTVL.

The chain links TRBV28 to TRBJ2-5, with a weak D call TRBD2 (6 bases). This CDR3 is built from 14 residues. With 4 bases removed from V and 5 bases from J, the gap between germline ends came to 14 bases. The germline V gene has CDR1 MDHEN and CDR2 SYDVKM. The CDR3 reads CASSSTAGGETQYF. The CDR3 coding sequence is TGTGCCAGCAGTTCGACAGCGGGTGGGGAGACCCAGTACTTC.